The sequence of this T cell receptor (beta chain) was determined in a study of T cell responses to AZD1222 COVID-19 vaccine. This clone showed up just a few times. Its antigen is not identified. Trimming removed 0 bases from V and 3 bases from J, with 11 bases in between. Looked up from germline, CDR1 is SQVTM and CDR2 is ANQGSEA. This CDR3 contains 14 residues. Findings and caveats of the study: Along spike, vaccine-associated CD4 TCRs were found throughout, with dominance at 160-218 and 743-854. No repertoire was sampled before or during the peak T cell response, only after it.

Assay: immunoSEQ multiplex PCR; the TCRdb copy retains only in-frame clones and omits some. The sample has 200,000 or so clones; 80% to 95% are singletons. The TCR originated in an adult in good health. The chain combines TRBV29-1 with TRBJ1-2; possible D gene TRBD1, 5 bases. The source was peripheral blood, collected on day 0 of AZD1222 vaccination. In nucleotides, the CDR3 is TGCAGCGTTGAAGAGGGGGAGGGAGACTATGGCTACACCTTC. Translated: CSVEEGEGDYGYTF.